This paragraph covers one T cell receptor beta chain sequence. The data stem from a study of control samples from healthy donors and cancer patients. The CDR3 is made up of 16 amino acids. Germline CDR1 is LNHDA and CDR2 is SQIVND (reference sequence). Deletions cut 4 bases from V and 0 bases from J, with 13 bases between. Clones were read by immunoSEQ multiplex PCR, and TCRdb kept only the in-frame ones, dropping some. The sample lists more than 150,000 clones; about 93% were seen once. The chain uses TRBV19 and TRBJ1-3; D is perhaps TRBD1 (5 bases). The sequenced sample consisted of blood. This clonotype was sampled from a man in his forties or fifties in good health. For the CDR3, the DNA is TGTGCCAGTAGTACCAGACAGCTACTCTCTGGAAACACCATATATTTT. Translation: CASSTRQLLSGNTIYF.